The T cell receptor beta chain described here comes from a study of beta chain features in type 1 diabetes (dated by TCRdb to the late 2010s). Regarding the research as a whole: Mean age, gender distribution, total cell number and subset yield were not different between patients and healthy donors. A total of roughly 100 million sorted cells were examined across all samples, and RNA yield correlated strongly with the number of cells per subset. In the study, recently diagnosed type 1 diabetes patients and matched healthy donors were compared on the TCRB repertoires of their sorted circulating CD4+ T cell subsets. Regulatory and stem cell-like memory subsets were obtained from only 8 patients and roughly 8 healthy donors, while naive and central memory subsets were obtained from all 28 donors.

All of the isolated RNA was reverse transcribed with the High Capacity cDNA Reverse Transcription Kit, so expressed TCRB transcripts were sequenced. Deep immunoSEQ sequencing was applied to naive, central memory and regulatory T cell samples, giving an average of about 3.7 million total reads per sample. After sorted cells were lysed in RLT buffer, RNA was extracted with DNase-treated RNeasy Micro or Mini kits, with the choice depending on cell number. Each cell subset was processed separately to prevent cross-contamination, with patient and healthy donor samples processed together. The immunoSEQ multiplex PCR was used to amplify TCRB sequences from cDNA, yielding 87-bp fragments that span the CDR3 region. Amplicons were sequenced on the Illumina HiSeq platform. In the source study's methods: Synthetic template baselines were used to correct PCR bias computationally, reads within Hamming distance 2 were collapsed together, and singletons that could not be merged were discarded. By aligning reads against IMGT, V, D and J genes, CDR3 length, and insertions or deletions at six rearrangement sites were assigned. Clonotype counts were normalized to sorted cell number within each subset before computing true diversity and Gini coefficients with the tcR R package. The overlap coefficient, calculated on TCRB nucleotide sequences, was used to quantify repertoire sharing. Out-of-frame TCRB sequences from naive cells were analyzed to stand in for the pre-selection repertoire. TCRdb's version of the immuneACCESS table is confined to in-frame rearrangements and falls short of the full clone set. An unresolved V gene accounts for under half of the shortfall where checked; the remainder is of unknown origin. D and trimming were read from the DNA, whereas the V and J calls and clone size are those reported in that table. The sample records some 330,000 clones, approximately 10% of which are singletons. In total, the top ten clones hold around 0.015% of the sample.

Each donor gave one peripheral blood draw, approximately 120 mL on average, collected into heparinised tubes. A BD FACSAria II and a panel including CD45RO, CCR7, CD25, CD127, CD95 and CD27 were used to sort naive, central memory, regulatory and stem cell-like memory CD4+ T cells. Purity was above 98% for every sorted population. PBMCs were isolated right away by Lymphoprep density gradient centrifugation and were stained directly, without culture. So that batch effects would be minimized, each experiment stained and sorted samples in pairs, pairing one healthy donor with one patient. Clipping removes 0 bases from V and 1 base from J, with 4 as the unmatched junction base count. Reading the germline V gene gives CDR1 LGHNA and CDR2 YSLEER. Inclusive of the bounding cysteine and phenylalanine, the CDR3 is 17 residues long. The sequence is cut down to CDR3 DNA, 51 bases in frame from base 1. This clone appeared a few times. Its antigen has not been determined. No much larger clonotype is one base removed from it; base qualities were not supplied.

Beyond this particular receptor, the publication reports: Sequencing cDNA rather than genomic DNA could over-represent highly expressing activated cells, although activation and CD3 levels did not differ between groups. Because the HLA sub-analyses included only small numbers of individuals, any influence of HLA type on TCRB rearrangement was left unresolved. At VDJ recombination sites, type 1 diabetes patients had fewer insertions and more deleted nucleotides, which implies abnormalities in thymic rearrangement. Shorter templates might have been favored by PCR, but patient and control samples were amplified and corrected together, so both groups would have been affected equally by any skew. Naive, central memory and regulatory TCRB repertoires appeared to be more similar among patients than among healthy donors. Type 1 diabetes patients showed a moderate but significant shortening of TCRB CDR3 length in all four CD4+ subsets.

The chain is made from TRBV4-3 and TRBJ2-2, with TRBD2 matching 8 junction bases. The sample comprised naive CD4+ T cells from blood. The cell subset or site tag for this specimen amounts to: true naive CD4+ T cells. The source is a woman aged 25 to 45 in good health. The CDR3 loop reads CASSQDVTSGNTGELFF. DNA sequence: TGCGCCAGCAGCCAAGATGTAACTAGCGGGAACACCGGGGAGCTGTTTTTT.